This entry lists 27 T cell receptor beta chains sequenced from one sample in a study of monozygotic twins with cystic fibrosis. Method: immunoSEQ multiplex PCR; TCRdb's copy keeps in-frame clones and lacks some. Of 22,000 or so clones in the sample, 80% to 90% were seen once. Specimen: blood. The receptors originated from a woman aged 25 to 39 with cystic fibrosis.

The chain uses TRBV19 and TRBJ2-4; maybe TRBD2 (5 bases). CDR1 and CDR2 from the germline V gene are LNHDA and SQIVND (reference sequence). V was shortened by 7 bases and J by 5 bases, with 15 bases between the two germline ends. CDR3 length equals 14 residues. The CDR3 nucleotides read TGTGCCAGTACCCTTCGGGGTCTCGAAAACATTCAGTACTTC. Its protein is CASTLRGLENIQYF. Variable domain in full (rest from reference TRBV19 and TRBJ2-4): DGGITQSPKYLFRKEGQNVTLSCEQNLNHDAMYWYRQDPGQGLRLIYYSQIVNDFQKGDIAEGYSVSREKKESFPLTVTSAQKNPTAFYLCASTLRGLENIQYFGAGTRLSVL.

CDR3 sequence: CASSQVRQTNTEAFF. The DNA of the CDR3 is TGTGCCAGCAGCCAAGTCAGGCAGACCAACACTGAAGCTTTCTTT. V usage is TRBV14 and J usage is TRBJ1-1; no definite D call. V lost 1 base to trimming and J lost 2 bases, with 11 bases between them. Germline CDR1 and CDR2: SGHDN and FVKESK. This CDR3 is built from 15 residues.

The rearrangement uses TRBV4-3 and TRBJ1-3; D is uncertain. CDR3 length: 15 residues. Deletions cut 0 bases from V and 3 bases from J, with 9 bases between. The germline gives CDR1 LGHNA, CDR2 YSLEER. In nucleotides, the CDR3 is TGCGCCAGCAGCCAAGAGGGGAATATTGGAAACACCATATATTTT. Encoded protein: CASSQEGNIGNTIYF.

The chain combines TRBV12-5 with TRBJ1-3, with a weak D call TRBD1 (5 bases). The CDR3 is 15 amino acids. V was shortened by 7 bases and J by 0 bases, with 13 bases between the two germline ends. CDR1 is LGHNT and CDR2 is FRNRAP in the germline V gene. The CDR3 is CASVLGTYSGNTIYF. In DNA form, the CDR3 reads TGTGCTAGTGTGTTGGGGACCTACTCTGGAAACACCATATATTTT.

This rearrangement joins TRBV4-1 to TRBJ1-5, with no clear D. Trimming left V 0 bases short and J 3 bases short, with 9 bases between. The CDR3 length is 15 residues. The germline V gene has CDR1 MGHRA and CDR2 YSYEKL. The CDR3 sequence: CASSQEYGNNQPQHF. Here the CDR3 DNA reads TGCGCCAGCAGCCAAGAGTACGGGAACAATCAGCCCCAGCATTTT.

The chain combines TRBV5-1 with TRBJ2-7; 9 bases line up with TRBD1. CDR1 is SGHRS and CDR2 is YFSETQ in the germline V gene. The CDR3 length is 16 residues. Trimming took 7 bases from V and 3 from J; bases not matched to a gene: 14. The CDR3: CASRTQTDRGIYEQYF. For the CDR3, the DNA is TGCGCCAGCCGAACACAAACGGACAGGGGTATCTACGAGCAGTACTTC.

The CDR3 protein is CSAPGPRSTDTQYF. The CDR3 nucleotides read TGCAGCGCTCCGGGACCACGGAGCACAGATACGCAGTATTTT. This sequence joins TRBV29-1 and TRBJ2-3; D assignment may be TRBD1 or TRBD2 (5 bases each). The CDR3 loop spans 14 amino acids. V was shortened by 7 bases and J by 0 bases, with 14 bases between the two germline ends. From germline, CDR1 is SQVTM and CDR2 ANQGSEA.

This rearrangement joins TRBV13 to TRBJ2-1; the D gene is possibly TRBD2 (6 bases). Germline-derived CDR1 and CDR2 are PRHDT and FYEKMQ (reference sequence). This CDR3 has 16 amino acids. V lost 5 bases and J lost 4, with 18 bases in between. The chain's CDR3 is CASSTPGEVGYNEQFF. CDR3 nucleotide sequence: TGTGCCAGCAGCACACCCGGGGAGGTAGGGTACAATGAGCAGTTCTTC.

The chain recombines TRBV10-3 with TRBJ2-5; 8 bases match TRBD2. The CDR3 sequence is 14 residues long. The germline V gene has CDR1 ENHRY and CDR2 SYGVKD. The V segment lost 2 bases and the J segment 2 bases; nucleotides outside the gene matches: 1. CDR3 in amino acids: CAISERGGQETQYF. For the CDR3, the DNA is TGTGCCATCAGTGAGCGGGGGGGTCAAGAGACCCAGTACTTC.

The chain recombines TRBV4-1 with TRBJ2-3; a possible D gene is TRBD2 (6 bases). The germline gives CDR1 MGHRA, CDR2 YSYEKL. The V gene lost 4 bases and the J gene lost 5 bases, with 16 bases spanning the gap. The CDR3 is 15 amino acids. This CDR3 reads CASSLQGRGLDTQYF. The CDR3 bases are TGCGCCAGCAGCCTCCAGGGACGGGGACTAGATACGCAGTATTTT.

This clone was observed a handful of times. This chain joins TRBV5-6 and TRBJ2-2; TRBD1 matches 7 bases. The CDR3 length is 15 residues. Germline loops: CDR1 SGHDT, CDR2 YYEEEE. V shed 2 bases, J shed 5 bases, and the junction held 6 bases outside the gene matches. The CDR3 spells CASSFAGTVTGELFF. The CDR3 bases are TGTGCCAGCAGCTTTGCCGGGACAGTGACCGGGGAGCTGTTTTTT.

This clone was seen a handful of times. The chain couples TRBV4-1 to TRBJ1-2; 9 bases map to TRBD1. Germline CDR1 is MGHRA and CDR2 is YSYEKL. With 3 bases clipped from V and 8 bases from J, the junction kept 7 bases outside the gene matches. The CDR3 sequence is 14 residues long. For the CDR3, the DNA is TGCGCCAGCAGCCACAGGGACAGGGTTGGAGGCTACACCTTC. This encodes CASSHRDRVGGYTF.

This clone came up once. The chain recombines TRBV5-1 with TRBJ1-2; maybe TRBD1 (6 bases). Looked up from germline, CDR1 is SGHRS and CDR2 is YFSETQ. The ends were cut back, 3 bases at V and 1 base at J, with 13 bases in the middle. The CDR3 contains 15 residues. This CDR3 is CASSSQGTGNYGYTF. CDR3 in DNA: TGCGCCAGCAGCTCGCAGGGGACGGGTAACTATGGCTACACCTTC. The full variable domain, rest sourced from reference TRBV5-1 and TRBJ1-2, is KAGVTQTPRYLIKTRGQQVTLSCSPISGHRSVSWYQQTPGQGLQFLFEYFSETQRNKGNFPGRFSGRQFSNSRSEMNVSTLELGDSALYLCASSSQGTGNYGYTFGSGTRLTVV.

The chain has TRBV5-1 and TRBJ2-3, with 7 bases lining up with TRBD2. V lost 5 bases and J lost 0; bases outside the gene matches: 0. CDR3 length: 13 residues. The V gene's germline CDR1 is SGHRS and CDR2 YFSETQ. For the CDR3, the DNA is TGCGCCAGCAGGGGAGGGAGCACAGATACGCAGTATTTT. Translated: CASRGGSTDTQYF.

The rearrangement links TRBV7-2 to TRBJ1-1; D not certain. This CDR3 region has 15 residues. The germline CDR1 and CDR2 sequences are SGHTA and FQGNSA. Trimming removed 1 base at V and 10 bases at J, with 19 bases between. CDR3: CASSLGEGPTFRAFF. The CDR3 DNA follows: TGTGCCAGCAGCTTAGGAGAAGGGCCTACCTTTAGAGCTTTCTTT.

The table lists this clone with a few counts. The chain uses TRBV4-1 and TRBJ1-5; weak D call: TRBD1 (6 bases). The germline V and J ends were trimmed by 0 bases and 0 bases, with 9 bases remaining between them. Germline V gene lookup returns CDR1 MGHRA and CDR2 YSYEKL. The CDR3 has 16 residues. In DNA form, the CDR3 reads TGCGCCAGCAGCCAAGAACGGACAGTTAGCAATCAGCCCCAGCATTTT. Translating gives CASSQERTVSNQPQHF.

The rearrangement joins TRBV7-9 to TRBJ2-5; 7 positions agree with TRBD1. With V trimmed by 5 bases and J by 8 bases, 2 bases remained unmatched. Germline-derived CDR1 and CDR2 are SEHNR and FQNEAQ (reference sequence). The CDR3 is 11 residues long. CDR3: CASSRGHTQYF. For the CDR3, the DNA is TGTGCCAGCAGCAGGGGGCACACCCAGTACTTC.

Here the CDR3 DNA reads TGTGCCAGCAGCTTAGACTACGGAGGGCGACCAGCGGCTTTCTTT. This codes for CASSLDYGGRPAAFF. V gene TRBV7-8 combines with J gene TRBJ1-1; D gene ambiguous. The ends were cut back, 1 base at V and 11 bases at J, with 20 bases in the middle. This CDR3 region has 15 residues. CDR1 is SGHVS and CDR2 is FQNEAQ in the germline V gene.

This chain uses TRBV7-5 with TRBJ2-7; the table assigns TRBD2, which was not confirmed against the DNA. TRBV7-5 is designated a pseudogene. The CDR3 extends over 15 amino acids. The CDR3 here is CASSPWRTNTYEQYF. The CDR3 DNA sequence: TGTGCATCATCCCCGTGGCGCACTAATACCTACGAGCAGTACTTC.

The chain is built from TRBV7-9 and TRBJ1-2; 8 bases agree with TRBD1. With V trimmed by 3 bases and J by 6 bases, 6 bases remained unmatched. Germline CDR1 reads SEHNR; CDR2 reads FQNEAQ (reference sequence). The CDR3 runs to 14 residues. The CDR3, as DNA: TGTGCCAGCAGCTTGGATCAGGGGGCGCATGGCTACACCTTC. It translates to CASSLDQGAHGYTF.

In its sample, this clone was seen a few times. The chain's CDR3 is CAISVRQDSNTIYF. CDR3 nucleotide sequence: TGTGCCATCAGTGTACGACAGGACTCAAACACCATATATTTT. The rearrangement uses TRBV10-3 and TRBJ1-3; TRBD1 is a possible D gene (6 bases). CDR1 ENHRY and CDR2 SYGVKD come from the germline V gene. V lost 4 bases, J lost 6 bases, and 13 bases lay in between. The CDR3 is 14 amino acids.

The chain employs TRBV10-2 and TRBJ2-3, with D possibly being TRBD1 (5 bases). V was trimmed by 6 bases and J by 2 bases, leaving 15 bases between them. CDR1 is WSHSY and CDR2 is SAAADI in the germline V gene. This CDR3 is built from 15 residues. The CDR3 nucleotides are TGCGCCAGCAGCCCGTCTTTGGGGCTCACAGATACGCAGTATTTT. It codes for CASSPSLGLTDTQYF.

The V gene is TRBV4-2, the J gene TRBJ1-2; tentative D call: TRBD1 (6 bases). The germline V gene encodes CDR1 LGHNA and CDR2 YNFKEQ. This CDR3 is built from 15 residues. Trimming cost V 4 bases and J 2 bases, with 14 bases left between them. The CDR3 nucleotides read TGTGCCAGCAGCCCCCACCAGGGGCCGAACTATGGCTACACCTTC. Its translation is CASSPHQGPNYGYTF.

As DNA, the CDR3 is TGTGCCAGCAGTTTACTAGCGGGGGGGCTAGGGGTAGAGACCCAGTACTTC. Protein sequence: CASSLLAGGLGVETQYF. The chain has TRBV27 and TRBJ2-5; 12 positions match TRBD2. V lost 2 bases and J lost 4; bases outside the gene matches: 8. This CDR3 spans 17 amino acids. Germline CDR1 is MNHEY and CDR2 is SMNVEV (reference sequence).

The chain uses TRBV18 and TRBJ1-6, with TRBD1 identical over 9 bases. After removal of 3 bases from V and 6 bases from J, the junction contained 9 bases not matched to a gene. CDR1 and CDR2 (germline): KGHSH, LQKENI. The CDR3 contains 17 residues. DNA for the CDR3: TGTGCCAGCTCACCCGAGACCGGGACAGGGCGTAATTCACCCCTCCACTTT. Translating it yields CASSPETGTGRNSPLHF.

The chain uses TRBV10-3 and TRBJ2-3, with D hard to call. CDR1 is ENHRY, CDR2 SYGVKD, per germline. The CDR3 is 15 amino acids. V lost 2 bases, J lost 0 bases, and 9 bases lay in between. The CDR3 region is CAISEVRHSTDTQYF. CDR3 nucleotide sequence: TGTGCCATCAGTGAGGTGAGACACAGCACAGATACGCAGTATTTT.

Details on this clone: Mismatch with germline at one junction end may stem from a read error. The chain combines TRBV15 with TRBJ2-2; D is undetermined. This CDR3 has 16 amino acids. CDR1 is LNHNV and CDR2 is YYDKDF in the germline V gene (reference sequence). This CDR3 reads CATSRDHEWGTGELFF. CDR3 bases: TGTGCCACCAGTAGAGATCACGAGTGGGGCACCGGGGAGCTGTTTTTT.